This TCR beta chain was retrieved from a study of control samples from healthy donors and cancer patients. Profiled with immunoSEQ multiplex PCR; TCRdb holds only in-frame clones, not every one. In the table there are tens of thousands of clones, under 90% of which are singletons. V gave up 0 bases and J gave up 8 bases, with 14 bases separating them. This CDR3 is built from 14 residues. Germline CDR1 is SGHRS and CDR2 is YFSETQ. The clonotype comes from a man over 45 in good health. The chain employs TRBV5-1 and TRBJ1-2, with D perhaps matching TRBD1 (6 bases). The specimen was blood. In DNA, the CDR3 is TGCGCCAGCAGCTTGGTTATCCCAGGGGACGGCTACACCTTC. It translates to CASSLVIPGDGYTF. The variable domain in full, completed from reference TRBV5-1 and TRBJ1-2, reads KAGVTQTPRYLIKTRGQQVTLSCSPISGHRSVSWYQQTPGQGLQFLFEYFSETQRNKGNFPGRFSGRQFSNSRSEMNVSTLELGDSALYLCASSLVIPGDGYTFGSGTRLTVV.